This record concerns one T cell receptor beta chain sequence. Antigen specificity is unknown. This entry is derived from a study of T cell responses to AZD1222 COVID-19 vaccine. Study findings and constraints: Targeting of unmutated variant regions was reportedly seen in nearly half of spike-specific TCRs. Baseline antibody screening turned up just a handful of seropositive AZD1222 recipients. Repertoires were obtained solely post-peak T cell response. CD4 TCRs covered the whole spike, strongest at regions 160-218 and 743-854.

Only in-frame clones appear in the TCRdb table, and some are missing; sequencing was by immunoSEQ multiplex PCR. This sample yields some 150,000 clones, of which roughly 87% are seen a single time; 5.4% belongs to the top ten. The CDR3 runs to 16 residues. Germline-derived CDR1 and CDR2 are LGHNA and YNFKEQ. V shed 3 bases and J 6 bases; nucleotides not matched to a gene: 9. The source of this sequence is an adult who received the MenACWY meningococcal vaccine as a control. V usage is TRBV4-2 and J usage is TRBJ2-2, with TRBD1 matching over 8 bases. Specimen: peripheral blood, collected 28 days after the second dose of the MenACWY control vaccine. CDR3 protein: CASSQADRGVAGELFF. For the CDR3, the DNA is TGTGCCAGCAGCCAGGCCGACAGGGGTGTCGCCGGGGAGCTGTTTTTT.